These T cell receptor beta chains were read from a single sample in a study of radiotherapy plus CTLA-4 blockade in lung cancer. Profiling relied on immunoSEQ multiplex PCR, and the TCRdb table lists in-frame clones only, not all of them. The sample records nearly 95,000 clones, roughly 80% being singletons. The specimen was peripheral blood, collected from a patient treated with radiotherapy plus ipilimumab. Receptor source: a human donor with non-small cell lung cancer that progressed on radiotherapy plus ipilimumab. Both conserved end residues are part of each CDR3. A D gene is named only where the DNA matches it firmly.

d_call | j_call | v_call | cdr3_aa
NA | TRBJ2-5 | TRBV5-1 | CASSNTPGTEETQYF
TRBD1 | TRBJ1-4 | TRBV30 | CAWSAGQGGKKLFF
TRBD2 | TRBJ2-2 | TRBV9 | CASSSPGLAGGGTGELFF
NA | TRBJ2-6 | TRBV6-6 | CASRPEGSGANVLTF
TRBD1 | TRBJ1-2 | TRBV6-1 | CASSERGQGYYGYTF
TRBD1 | TRBJ1-5 | TRBV27 | CASSRQGYNQPQHF
NA | TRBJ2-2 | TRBV6-1 | CASSAKAGGTGELFF
NA | TRBJ2-2 | TRBV4-1 | CASSQDSLALPTGELFF
TRBD2 | TRBJ2-1 | TRBV27 | CASTHRAGEVENEQFF
NA | TRBJ2-7 | TRBV28 | CASSSRLSPLYEQYF